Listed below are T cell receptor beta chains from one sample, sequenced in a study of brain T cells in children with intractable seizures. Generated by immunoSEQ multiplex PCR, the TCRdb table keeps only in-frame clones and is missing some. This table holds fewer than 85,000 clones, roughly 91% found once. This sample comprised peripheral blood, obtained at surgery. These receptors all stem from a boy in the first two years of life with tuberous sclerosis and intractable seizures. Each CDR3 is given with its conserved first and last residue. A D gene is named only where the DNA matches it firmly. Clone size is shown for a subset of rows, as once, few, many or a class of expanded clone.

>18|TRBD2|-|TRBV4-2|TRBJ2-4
TGTGCCAGCAGCCAACCTCCACGGGGGGGCCTGGCCAAAAACATTCAGTACTTC
CASSQPPRGGLAKNIQYF
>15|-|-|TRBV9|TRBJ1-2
TGTGCCAGCAGCGTATCGGAAACGGGGGTGGAAGGCTACACCTTC
CASSVSETGVEGYTF
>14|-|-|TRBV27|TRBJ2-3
TGTGCCAGCAGTTCCAGGGACCACACAGATACGCAGTATTTT
CASSSRDHTDTQYF
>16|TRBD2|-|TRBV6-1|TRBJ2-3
TGTGCCAGCAGTGACCGACTAGCGGGAGAGGTAGATACGCAGTATTTT
CASSDRLAGEVDTQYF
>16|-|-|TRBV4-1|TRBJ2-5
TGCGCCAGCAGCCAAGAGTTCCTAGCGAACCAAGAGACCCAGTACTTC
CASSQEFLANQETQYF
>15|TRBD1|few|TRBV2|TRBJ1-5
TGTGCCAGCAGTAAAAACAGGGGTAGCAATCAGCCCCAGCATTTT
CASSKNRGSNQPQHF
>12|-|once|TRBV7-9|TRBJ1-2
TGTGCCAGCAGCTCCGGAGCCGGTGGCTACACCTTC
CASSSGAGGYTF
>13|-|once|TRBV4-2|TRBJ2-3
TGTGCCAGCAGCCAGGGGCCTTTAGATACGCAGTATTTT
CASSQGPLDTQYF
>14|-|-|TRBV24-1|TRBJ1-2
TGTGCCACCAGTGATTTCCCGGGTGATCGTGGCTACACCTTC
CATSDFPGDRGYTF
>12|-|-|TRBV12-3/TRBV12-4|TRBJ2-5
TGTGCCAGCAGTGGGCAGGGAGAGACCCAGTACTTC
CASSGQGETQYF
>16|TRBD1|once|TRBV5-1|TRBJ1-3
TGCGCCAGCAGCTTGACAGGGGGGAACTCTGGAAACACCATATATTTT
CASSLTGGNSGNTIYF